The clone carrying this TCR beta chain was found many times. Its antigen is unidentified. The V gene's germline CDR1 is SEHNR and CDR2 FQNEAQ (reference sequence). The CDR3 is 14 residues long. Trimming pared 1 base from V and 8 bases from J, leaving 13 bases between. The sample comes from a study of T-cell reconstitution after alpha-beta-depleted transplantation in children. Study-level findings and limits: The high TCRbeta diversity at day 60 in some patients came from surviving recipient T cells and thymic progenitors. Several hundred rapidly expanded clones from non-depleted graft cells reportedly supplied alpha-beta T cells about two months post-transplant. T cells produced anew were the main source of T-cell counts and diversity one year after transplant.

Unique molecular identifiers featured in how the TCRbeta library was prepared. TCRdb reanalysed the PCR reads using MiXCR and keeps one entry per CDR3 protein. The data hold roughly 100,000 distinct CDR3 sequences, with around 7% observed a single time. The rearrangement joins TRBV7-9 to TRBJ2-3, with D possibly being TRBD1 or TRBD2 (5 bases each). Sequencing was performed on PBMCs, taken before TCRalphabeta/CD19-depleted stem cell transplant. The TCR originated in a boy younger than 10 with acute lymphoblastic leukemia, due to receive a stem cell transplant. This CDR3 reads CASSLGEGPTTQYF. The CDR3 DNA is TGTGCCAGCAGCTTAGGTGAGGGGCCAACTACGCAGTATTTT.